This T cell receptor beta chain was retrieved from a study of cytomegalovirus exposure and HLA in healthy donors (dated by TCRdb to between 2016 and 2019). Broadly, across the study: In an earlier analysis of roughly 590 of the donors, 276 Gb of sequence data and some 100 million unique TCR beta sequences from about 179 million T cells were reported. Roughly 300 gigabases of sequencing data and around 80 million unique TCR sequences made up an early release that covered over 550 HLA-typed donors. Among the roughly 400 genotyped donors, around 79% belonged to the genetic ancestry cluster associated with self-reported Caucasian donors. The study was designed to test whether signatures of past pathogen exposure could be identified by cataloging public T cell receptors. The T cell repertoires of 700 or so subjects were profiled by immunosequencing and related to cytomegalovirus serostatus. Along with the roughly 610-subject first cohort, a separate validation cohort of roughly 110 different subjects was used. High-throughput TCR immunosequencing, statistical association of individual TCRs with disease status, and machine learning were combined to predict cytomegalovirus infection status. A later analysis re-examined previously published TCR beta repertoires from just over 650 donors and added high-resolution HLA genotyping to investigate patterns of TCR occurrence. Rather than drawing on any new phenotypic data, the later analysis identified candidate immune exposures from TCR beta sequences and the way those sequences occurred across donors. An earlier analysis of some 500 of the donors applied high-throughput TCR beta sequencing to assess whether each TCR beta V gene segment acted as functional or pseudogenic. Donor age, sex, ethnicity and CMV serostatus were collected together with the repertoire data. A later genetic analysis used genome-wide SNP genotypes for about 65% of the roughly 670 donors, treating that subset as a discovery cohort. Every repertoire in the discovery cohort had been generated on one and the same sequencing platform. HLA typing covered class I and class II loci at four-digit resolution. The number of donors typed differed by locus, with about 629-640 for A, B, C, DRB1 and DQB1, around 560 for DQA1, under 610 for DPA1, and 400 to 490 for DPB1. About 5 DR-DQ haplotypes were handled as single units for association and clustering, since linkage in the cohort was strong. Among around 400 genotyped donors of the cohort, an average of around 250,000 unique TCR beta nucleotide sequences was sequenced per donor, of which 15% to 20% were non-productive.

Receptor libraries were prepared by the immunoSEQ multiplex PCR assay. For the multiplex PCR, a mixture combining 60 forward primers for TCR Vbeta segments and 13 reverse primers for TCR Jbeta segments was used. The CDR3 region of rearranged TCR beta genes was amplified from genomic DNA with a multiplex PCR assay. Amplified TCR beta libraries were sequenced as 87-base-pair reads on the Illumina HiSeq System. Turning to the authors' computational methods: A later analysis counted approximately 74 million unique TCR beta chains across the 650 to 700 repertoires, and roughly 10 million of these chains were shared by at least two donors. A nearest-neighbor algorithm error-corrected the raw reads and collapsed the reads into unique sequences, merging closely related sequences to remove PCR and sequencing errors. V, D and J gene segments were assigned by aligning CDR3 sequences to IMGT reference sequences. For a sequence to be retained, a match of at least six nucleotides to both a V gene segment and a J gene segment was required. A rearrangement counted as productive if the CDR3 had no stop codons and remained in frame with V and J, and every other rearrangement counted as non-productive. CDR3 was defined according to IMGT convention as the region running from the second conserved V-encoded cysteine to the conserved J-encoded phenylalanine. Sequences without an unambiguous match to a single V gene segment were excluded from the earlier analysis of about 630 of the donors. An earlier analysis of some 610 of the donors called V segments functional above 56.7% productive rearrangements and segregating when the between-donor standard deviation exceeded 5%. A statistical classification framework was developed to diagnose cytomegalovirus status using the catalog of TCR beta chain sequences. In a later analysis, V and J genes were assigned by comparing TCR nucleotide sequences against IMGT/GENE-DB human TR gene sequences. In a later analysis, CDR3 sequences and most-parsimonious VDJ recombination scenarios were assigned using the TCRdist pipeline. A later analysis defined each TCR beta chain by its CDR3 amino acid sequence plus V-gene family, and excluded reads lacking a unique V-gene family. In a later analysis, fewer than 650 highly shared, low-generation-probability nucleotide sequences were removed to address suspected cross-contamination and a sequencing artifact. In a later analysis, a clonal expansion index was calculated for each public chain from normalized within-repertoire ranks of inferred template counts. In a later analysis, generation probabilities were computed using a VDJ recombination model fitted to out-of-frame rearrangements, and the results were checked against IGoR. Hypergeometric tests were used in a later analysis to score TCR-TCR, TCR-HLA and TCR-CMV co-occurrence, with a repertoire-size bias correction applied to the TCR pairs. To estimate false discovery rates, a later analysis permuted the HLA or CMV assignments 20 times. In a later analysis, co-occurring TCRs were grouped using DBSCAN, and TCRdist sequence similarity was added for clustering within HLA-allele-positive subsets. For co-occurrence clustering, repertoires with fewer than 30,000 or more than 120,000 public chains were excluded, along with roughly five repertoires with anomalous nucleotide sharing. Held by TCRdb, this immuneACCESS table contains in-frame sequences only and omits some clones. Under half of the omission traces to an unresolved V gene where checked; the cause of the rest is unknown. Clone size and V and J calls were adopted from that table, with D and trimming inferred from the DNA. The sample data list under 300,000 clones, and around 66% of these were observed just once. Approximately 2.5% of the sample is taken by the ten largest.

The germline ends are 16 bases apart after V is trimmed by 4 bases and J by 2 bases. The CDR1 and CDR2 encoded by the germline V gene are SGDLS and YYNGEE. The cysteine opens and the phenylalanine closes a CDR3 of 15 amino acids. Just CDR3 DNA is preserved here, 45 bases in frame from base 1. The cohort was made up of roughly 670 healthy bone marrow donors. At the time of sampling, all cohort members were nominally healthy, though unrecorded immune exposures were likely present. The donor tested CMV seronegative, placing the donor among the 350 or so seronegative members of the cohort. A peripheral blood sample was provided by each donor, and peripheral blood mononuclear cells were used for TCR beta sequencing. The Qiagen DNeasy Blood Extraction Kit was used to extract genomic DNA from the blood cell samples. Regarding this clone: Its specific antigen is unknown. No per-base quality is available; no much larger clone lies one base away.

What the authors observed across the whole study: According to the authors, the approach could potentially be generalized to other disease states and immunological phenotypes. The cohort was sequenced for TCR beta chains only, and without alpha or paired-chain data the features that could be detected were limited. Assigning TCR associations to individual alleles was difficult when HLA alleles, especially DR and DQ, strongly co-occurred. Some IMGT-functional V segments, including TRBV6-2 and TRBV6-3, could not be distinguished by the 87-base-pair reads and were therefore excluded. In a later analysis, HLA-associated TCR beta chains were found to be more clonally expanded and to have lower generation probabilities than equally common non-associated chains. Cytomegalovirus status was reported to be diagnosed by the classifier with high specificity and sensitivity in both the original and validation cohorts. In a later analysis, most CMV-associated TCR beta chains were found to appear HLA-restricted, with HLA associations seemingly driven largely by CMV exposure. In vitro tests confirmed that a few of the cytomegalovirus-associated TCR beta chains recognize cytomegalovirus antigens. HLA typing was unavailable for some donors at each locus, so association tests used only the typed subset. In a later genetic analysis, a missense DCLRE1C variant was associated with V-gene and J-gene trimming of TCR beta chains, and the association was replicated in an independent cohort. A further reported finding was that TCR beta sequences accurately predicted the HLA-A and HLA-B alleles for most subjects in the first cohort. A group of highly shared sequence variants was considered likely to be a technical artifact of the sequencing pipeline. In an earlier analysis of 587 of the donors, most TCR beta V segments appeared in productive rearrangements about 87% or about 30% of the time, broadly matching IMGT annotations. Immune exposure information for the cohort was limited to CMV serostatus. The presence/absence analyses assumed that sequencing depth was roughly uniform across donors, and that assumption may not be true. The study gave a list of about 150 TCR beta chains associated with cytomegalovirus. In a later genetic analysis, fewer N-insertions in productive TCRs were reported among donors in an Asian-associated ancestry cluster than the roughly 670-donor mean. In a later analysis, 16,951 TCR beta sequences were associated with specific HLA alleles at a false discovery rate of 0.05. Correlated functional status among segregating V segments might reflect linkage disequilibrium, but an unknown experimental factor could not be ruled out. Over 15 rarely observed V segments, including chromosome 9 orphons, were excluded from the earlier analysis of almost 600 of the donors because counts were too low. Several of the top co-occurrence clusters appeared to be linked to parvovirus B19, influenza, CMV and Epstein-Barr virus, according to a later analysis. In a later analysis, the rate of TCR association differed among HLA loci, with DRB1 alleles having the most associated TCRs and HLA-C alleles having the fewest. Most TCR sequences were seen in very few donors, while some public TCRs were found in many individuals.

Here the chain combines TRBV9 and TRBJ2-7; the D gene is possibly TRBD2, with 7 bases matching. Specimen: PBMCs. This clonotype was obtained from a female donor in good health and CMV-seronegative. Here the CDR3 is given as CASSRGAVATYEQYF. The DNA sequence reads TGTGCCAGCAGCCGGGGGGCGGTAGCGACCTACGAGCAGTACTTC. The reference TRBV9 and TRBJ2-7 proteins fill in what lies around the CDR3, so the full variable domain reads DSGVTQTPKHLITATGQRVTLRCSPRSGDLSVYWYQQSLDQGLQFLIQYYNGEERAKGNILERFSAQQFPDLHSELNLSSLELGDSALYFCASSRGAVATYEQYFGPGTRLTVT.